The present entry profiles one T cell receptor beta chain with its context. No antigen is known for it. This specimen belongs to a study of PD-1 blockade in classical Hodgkin lymphoma. Overall study: Nivolumab 3 mg/kg was given intravenously every 2 weeks. Whole-study results and caveats: Repertoire differences lack defined causes, possibly disease activity or prior therapy. The study reported lower baseline TCR diversity in newly diagnosed patients than in healthy donors. Exclusion was the outcome for patients who began nivolumab under 1 year after ASCT.

Per the germline V gene, CDR1 is SGHDT and CDR2 is YYEEEE. Trimming took off 3 bases at V and 4 bases at J, with 13 bases between the two ends. This CDR3 spans 15 amino acids. Every patient experienced relapse after autologous stem cell transplantation, and brentuximab vedotin exposure varied. Assay: immunoSEQ multiplex PCR; the TCRdb copy retains only in-frame clones and omits some. The table has 75,000 to 100,000 clones, around 81% seen once. J is TRBJ1-4 and V is TRBV5-6, with D possibly matching TRBD1 (6 bases). This TCR derives from a human donor with classical Hodgkin lymphoma. The input for sequencing was peripheral blood mononuclear cells (PBMCs), taken before the second cycle of nivolumab. The CDR3 DNA is TGTGCCAGCAGCTACAGGGTGGGAATTAATGAAAAACTGTTTTTT. Translating gives CASSYRVGINEKLFF.